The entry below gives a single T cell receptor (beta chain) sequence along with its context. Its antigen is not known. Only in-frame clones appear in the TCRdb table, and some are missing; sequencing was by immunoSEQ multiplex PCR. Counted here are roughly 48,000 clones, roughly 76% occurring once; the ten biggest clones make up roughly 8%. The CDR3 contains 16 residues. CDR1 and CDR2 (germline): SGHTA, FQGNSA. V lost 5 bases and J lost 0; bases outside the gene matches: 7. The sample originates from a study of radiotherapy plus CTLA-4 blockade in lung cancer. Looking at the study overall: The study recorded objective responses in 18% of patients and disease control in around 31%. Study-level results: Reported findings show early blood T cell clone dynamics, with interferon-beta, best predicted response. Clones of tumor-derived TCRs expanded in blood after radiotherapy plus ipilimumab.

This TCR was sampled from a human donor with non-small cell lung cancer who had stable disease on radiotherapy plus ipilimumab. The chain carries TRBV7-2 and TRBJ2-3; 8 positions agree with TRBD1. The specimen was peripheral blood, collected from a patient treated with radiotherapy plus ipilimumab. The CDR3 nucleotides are TGTGCCAGCAGCCCCCAAGGACAGGGAAGCACAGATACGCAGTATTTT. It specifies CASSPQGQGSTDTQYF.